These 25 T cell receptor beta chains were all obtained from the same sample, sequenced in a study of blood T cells in healthy people across ages. The authors ran a second PCR of roughly 6 to 12 cycles using a sample-barcoded 5' primer and a J-beta primer mix. MiXCR, applied by TCRdb to the 5' RACE reads, yields one record per CDR3 protein. Of 650,000 to 700,000 distinct CDR3 sequences in the sample, about 50% were seen once. The material sequenced was blood. These receptors were obtained from a woman of 80 years or more in good health.

The chain uses TRBV9 and TRBJ2-1, with 14 positions matching TRBD2. Germline V CDR1 and CDR2: SGDLS, YYNGEE. Unmatched junction bases numbered 10, after V lost 4 bases and J lost 10 bases. The CDR3 has 16 residues. In nucleotides, the CDR3 is TGTGCCAGCAGCATAGGACTAGCGGGAGGCGGGGGCGAGCAGTTCTTC. This codes for CASSIGLAGGGGEQFF. Filled out from reference TRBV9 and TRBJ2-1, the complete variable domain reads DSGVTQTPKHLITATGQRVTLRCSPRSGDLSVYWYQQSLDQGLQFLIQYYNGEERAKGNILERFSAQQFPDLHSELNLSSLELGDSALYFCASSIGLAGGGGEQFFGPGTRLTVL.

The sample holds many counts of this clonotype. With a much larger clone just one base away, this may be a read error. This chain joins TRBV6-6 and TRBJ2-7, with 9 bases that match TRBD1. V lost 7 bases, J lost 3 bases, and 7 bases stayed unmatched. Germline V gene sequence: CDR1 MNHNY, CDR2 SVGAGI (reference sequence). This CDR3 region has 14 residues. As DNA, the CDR3 is TGTGCCAGCACCGCCCGGGACAGGGTCTACGAGCAGTACTTC. Protein product: CASTARDRVYEQYF.

The V call is TRBV28, the J call TRBJ2-7; D unclear. Germline CDR1 and CDR2: MDHEN and SYDVKM. Trimming shortened V by 5 bases and J by 10 bases, and 21 bases separated the two germline ends. This CDR3 is 14 amino acids long. CDR3 loop: CASSLDLTKNIQYF. The CDR3 DNA reads TGTGCCAGCAGTCTTGATTTAACCAAAAACATCCAGTACTTC.

The chain combines TRBV7-3 with TRBJ1-6, with TRBD1 matching 7 bases. CDR1 SGHTA and CDR2 FQGTGA come from the germline V gene. This CDR3 contains 15 residues. Trimming removed 10 bases from V and 6 bases from J; junction bases left unmatched: 12. CDR3 DNA sequence: TGTGCCACCCGAAACGAGGACAGGCCTAATTCACCCCTCCACTTT. Protein: CATRNEDRPNSPLHF. Drawing the rest from reference TRBV7-3 and TRBJ1-6, the complete variable domain is GAGVSQTPSNKVTEKGKYVELRCDPISGHTALYWYRQSLGQGPEFLIYFQGTGAADDSGLPNDRFFAVRPEGSVSTLKIQRTERGDSAVYLCATRNEDRPNSPLHFGNGTRLTVT.

This chain uses TRBV13 with TRBJ2-1; D might be TRBD1 or TRBD2, each matching 6 bases. Per the germline V gene, CDR1 is PRHDT and CDR2 is FYEKMQ (reference sequence). V lost 1 base and J 5 bases, leaving 9 bases between the germline ends. The CDR3 is made up of 14 amino acids. This CDR3 is CASSLAGANNEQFF. CDR3 DNA sequence: TGTGCCAGCAGCTTAGCGGGGGCCAACAATGAGCAGTTCTTC.

Remarks on this clonotype: Being one base from a much bigger clone, this may be a read error. This rearrangement joins TRBV11-3 to TRBJ2-1, with D perhaps being TRBD1 or TRBD2 (5 bases each). The DNA end favors TRBJ2-7, so the J call may be wrong. Germline loops: CDR1 SGHNT, CDR2 YENEEA. The CDR3 is 14 residues long. The CDR3 region has the DNA TGTGCCAGCAGCTTCCAGGGACCCTACAATGAGCAGTACTTC. It is translated as CASSFQGPYNEQYF.

Many counts were recorded for this clonotype. V is TRBV2 and J is TRBJ2-7; D gene unclear. The CDR3 consists of 12 residues. CDR1 and CDR2 from the germline V gene are SNHLY and FYNNEI. V was trimmed by 9 bases and J by 2 bases, leaving 11 bases between them. The CDR3 spells CASVKGPYEQYF. The CDR3 region has the DNA TGTGCCAGTGTAAAGGGTCCCTACGAGCAGTACTTC.

This clonotype came up many times. The genes are TRBV30 and TRBJ2-7; a weak D match, TRBD1 (6 bases). Germline V lookup: CDR1 GTSNPN, CDR2 SVGIG (reference sequence). The CDR3 consists of 14 residues. V was trimmed by 0 bases and J by 7 bases, leaving 16 bases between them. CDR3 sequence: CAWSVTGSRWEQYF. DNA for the CDR3: TGTGCCTGGAGTGTAACAGGGTCGCGCTGGGAGCAGTACTTC.

J is TRBJ2-5 and V is TRBV30; weak D call: TRBD1 (5 bases). The DNA matches TRBJ2-7 better at its end, which makes the J call doubtful. The CDR3 contains 14 residues. Germline loops: CDR1 GTSNPN, CDR2 SVGIG (reference sequence). In DNA, the CDR3 is TGTGCCTGGAGTGGACAGTGGGTAGGCGACGAGCAGTACTTC. This translates into CAWSGQWVGDEQYF.

This clonotype was seen many times. This sequence joins TRBV20-1 and TRBJ1-5; D remains unclear. The V gene lost 1 base and the J gene lost 2 bases, with 9 bases spanning the gap. Germline loops: CDR1 DFQATT, CDR2 SNEGSKA (reference sequence). The CDR3 runs to 14 residues. In nucleotides, the CDR3 is TGCAGTGCTAGAGCCCCCAACGGCAATCAGCCCCAGCATTTT. Translating it yields CSARAPNGNQPQHF.

The chain joins TRBV24-1 to TRBJ1-2; perhaps TRBD1 as D (5 bases). Trimming cost V 7 bases and J 1 base, with 15 bases left between them. Germline V gives CDR1 KGHDR, CDR2 SFDVKD. This CDR3 is 15 amino acids long. This CDR3 is CATRRPRAVNYGYTF. The CDR3 DNA reads as TGTGCCACCAGAAGACCCAGGGCCGTTAACTATGGCTACACCTTC.

The CDR3 DNA sequence: TGCAGTGCTAGGCCCGGGACAGCGAACACCGGGGAGCTGTTTTTT. It is translated as CSARPGTANTGELFF. The chain is built from TRBV20-1 and TRBJ2-2, with 7 bases lining up with TRBD1. The CDR3 contains 15 residues. CDR1 is DFQATT, CDR2 SNEGSKA, per germline (reference sequence). V shed 3 bases, J shed 0 bases, and the junction held 4 bases outside the gene matches.

The chain joins TRBV10-3 to TRBJ2-4, with a tentative D call TRBD1 (6 bases). The end of the DNA aligns better with TRBJ2-5, so the J call may be wrong. This CDR3 has 13 amino acids. Germline lookup yields CDR1 ENHRY and CDR2 SYGVKD. The CDR3 protein is CAIWTDSQETQYF. DNA for the CDR3: TGTGCCATCTGGACAGACTCCCAAGAGACCCAGTACTTC.

Only one count was recorded for this clonotype. The rearrangement uses TRBV6-5 and TRBJ1-5; D is unresolved. The CDR3 length is 13 residues. V was clipped by 2 bases and J by 4 bases, with 6 bases between them. CDR1 is MNHEY and CDR2 is SVGAGI in the germline V gene. This CDR3 reads CASSYDPNQPQHF. The CDR3 bases are TGTGCCAGCAGTTACGACCCGAATCAGCCCCAGCATTTT.

The J gene is TRBJ1-1, the V gene TRBV10-2; 9 nucleotides line up with TRBD1. With V trimmed by 2 bases and J by 7 bases, 2 bases remained unmatched. The CDR3 contains 13 residues. Germline CDR1 and CDR2: WSHSY and SAAADI. As DNA, the CDR3 is TGCGCCAGCAGTGAGGCGGACAGGGGTGAAGCTTTCTTT. Its translation is CASSEADRGEAFF.

A word on this clonotype: A much larger clone lies a single base off, so this may be a read error. The rearrangement uses TRBV2 and TRBJ2-1; D gene uncertain. The CDR3 contains 14 residues. V shed 4 bases and J shed 1 base, with 8 bases lying between them. CDR1 and CDR2 (germline): SNHLY, FYNNEI. The DNA for the CDR3 is TGTGCCAGCAGTGTGAAGTATTCCTACAATGAGCAGTTCTTC. Its protein product is CASSVKYSYNEQFF.

The CDR3 DNA is TGCAGCGTTGAGGAACAGGGGGTCCATGGCTACACCTTC. Translated: CSVEEQGVHGYTF. This sequence joins TRBV29-1 and TRBJ1-2; TRBD1 matches at 8 bases. The germline gives CDR1 SQVTM, CDR2 ANQGSEA. J gave up 6 bases and V 3 bases, and 6 bases lay outside the gene matches. The CDR3 has 13 amino acids.

This clonotype showed up many times. The V gene is TRBV20-1, the J gene TRBJ2-1, with TRBD1 identical over 7 bases. With V trimmed by 4 bases and J by 0 bases, 9 bases remained unmatched. CDR1 and CDR2 (germline): DFQATT, SNEGSKA (reference sequence). The CDR3 is 16 residues long. Written as DNA, the CDR3 is TGCAGTGCTAACCCGAACAGGGGAAGCTCCTACAATGAGCAGTTCTTC. Translating it yields CSANPNRGSSYNEQFF.

V gene TRBV27 combines with J gene TRBJ1-1, with a possible D match to TRBD1 (6 bases). The CDR3 is made up of 16 amino acids. Germline V gene data show CDR1 as MNHEY and CDR2 as SMNVEV (reference sequence). Trimming cost V 2 bases and J 0 bases, with 13 bases left between them. CDR3 amino acids: CASSLRSRGLNTEAFF. CDR3 bases: TGTGCCAGCAGTTTACGGAGCAGGGGCTTGAACACTGAAGCTTTCTTT.

The V and J genes are TRBV28 and TRBJ2-4; 8 bases match TRBD2. With 6 bases clipped from V and 9 bases from J, the junction kept 7 bases outside the gene matches. This CDR3 has 13 amino acids. Germline V lookup: CDR1 MDHEN, CDR2 SYDVKM. CDR3 protein: CASSRGGSSIQYF. CDR3 DNA: TGTGCCAGCAGCCGGGGGGGCTCGAGCATTCAGTACTTC.

This clonotype has ten or more counts. V usage is TRBV3-1 and J usage is TRBJ2-5; 10 bases agree with TRBD2. The CDR3 is made up of 16 amino acids. The junction had 7 bases not matched to a gene; V was cut back by 5 bases and J by 1 base. The germline gives CDR1 LGHDT, CDR2 YNNKEL (reference sequence). The CDR3 is CASSDPSGGVQETQYF. Written as DNA, the CDR3 is TGTGCCAGCAGCGATCCTAGCGGGGGCGTCCAAGAGACCCAGTACTTC.

The rearrangement uses TRBV7-3 and TRBJ2-1; 9 bases are shared with TRBD2. Germline values: CDR1 SGHTA, CDR2 FQGTGA. The length of the CDR3 is 17 residues. V lost 2 bases, J lost 5 bases, and 10 bases stayed unmatched. The CDR3 DNA sequence: TGTGCCAGCAGCTTAGAAAAGTTAGCGGGAGCGAACAATGAGCAGTTCTTC. This encodes CASSLEKLAGANNEQFF.

V usage is TRBV6-5 and J usage is TRBJ2-2; perhaps D is TRBD1 or TRBD2 (5 bases each). CDR3 length equals 20 residues. V gave up 4 bases and J gave up 0 bases, with 24 bases separating them. CDR1 and CDR2 from the germline V gene are MNHEY and SVGAGI. The CDR3: CASSFQGRGTYRANTGELFF. The CDR3 coding sequence is TGTGCCAGCAGTTTTCAGGGACGCGGAACATACCGCGCGAACACCGGGGAGCTGTTTTTT.

This clonotype was detected ten times or more. DNA of the CDR3: TGTGCCAGCAGCTCGGCCCAGGGGCTCTACGAGCAGTACTTC. This translates into CASSSAQGLYEQYF. The chain links TRBV7-8 to TRBJ2-7; the D gene is possibly TRBD1 (6 bases). The CDR3 spans 14 residues. Germline lookup yields CDR1 SGHVS and CDR2 FQNEAQ. Trimming cost V 4 bases and J 3 bases, with 13 bases left between them. The entire variable domain, with the rest obtained from reference TRBV7-8 and TRBJ2-7, is as follows: GAGVSQSPRYKVAKRGQDVALRCDPISGHVSLFWYQQALGQGPEFLTYFQNEAQLDKSGLPSDRFFAERPEGSVSTLKIQRTQQEDSAVYLCASSSAQGLYEQYFGPGTRLTVT.

This clonotype was seen repeatedly, ten times or more. This chain connects TRBV7-2 to TRBJ1-2, with D perhaps matching TRBD1 (5 bases). Germline V gene data show CDR1 as SGHTA and CDR2 as FQGNSA. Deletions cut 5 bases from V and 2 bases from J, with 15 bases between. The CDR3 covers 15 residues. In DNA, the CDR3 is TGTGCCAGCAGCCCTAGTGGGACGGGGAACTATGGCTACACCTTC. This sequence encodes CASSPSGTGNYGYTF.